This TCR beta chain originates from a study of PD-L1 blockade in urothelial cancer. Looking at the study overall: Male sex and bladder-origin urothelial cancer characterized about nine tenths of the roughly 29 patients. Analyses were performed on blood at 3 weeks after treatment start (the second dose) and at 6 weeks. A median of about 140,000 T cells was found in the blood samples.

Stated time point: pretreatment peripheral blood. Patients presented with locally advanced or metastatic urothelial carcinoma. This clone occurred once. CDR3 length: 18 residues. The V segment lost 3 bases and the J segment 9 bases; nucleotides outside the gene matches: 16. The germline V gene encodes CDR1 SGHNT and CDR2 YYREEE (reference sequence). Here immunoSEQ multiplex PCR was the method, and the copy in TCRdb shows in-frame clones only, minus some. The sample gives roughly 120,000 clones, less than 85% of which show up once; around 3.2% is in the top ten. The genes are TRBV5-4 and TRBJ2-1; 12 positions match TRBD2. This receptor was identified in a man over 45 with urothelial cancer. Sequences were derived from PBMCs, sampled around atezolizumab (anti-PD-L1) treatment. This CDR3 is CASSYRTSGISLLIEQFF. The CDR3 coding sequence is TGTGCCAGCAGCTATCGGACTAGCGGGATTAGCCTACTAATTGAGCAGTTCTTC.